The rows below give T cell receptor beta chains drawn from one sample of a study of T cell repertoires in cytomegalovirus infection. No antigen has been identified for these receptors. TCRdb recomputed calls from the reads with MiXCR, one row per CDR3 protein. The repertoire holds about 280,000 distinct CDR3 sequences, with 20% to 25% as singletons. Sequencing was performed on cultured PBMCs, taken from culture after CMV antigen stimulation. These receptors were collected from a human donor in good health (CMV status not recorded). Some clones in this sample may be carry-over from other donors' samples. Each CDR3 is given with its conserved first and last residue. D genes are given only for firm matches. Not all rows give a size; the values are once, few, many and, for expanded clones, a class.

few	TRBV28	TRBJ2-1	TRBD2	TGTGCCAGCAGTTTATTCGCTAGCGGATGGGATGAGCAGTTCTTC	CASSLFASGWDEQFF
once	TRBV24-1	TRBJ2-3	-	TGTGCCACCAGTGATGGGACCCTCGGGGGAGATACGCAGTATTTT	CATSDGTLGGDTQYF
-	TRBV25-1	TRBJ1-2	-	TGTGCCAGCGCCCTTACAGGGAACTATGGCTACACCTTC	CASALTGNYGYTF
-	TRBV4-2	TRBJ2-7	TRBD2	TGTGCCAGCAGCCAAGATCGACTAGCGGGAGTCTACGAGCAGTACTTC	CASSQDRLAGVYEQYF
few	TRBV6-6	TRBJ2-1	TRBD2	TGTGCCAGCAGCCGTGGACTAGCGGGGGGTGCCTACAATGAGCAGTTCTTC	CASSRGLAGGAYNEQFF
few	TRBV6-2/TRBV6-3	TRBJ1-2	TRBD1	TGTGCCAGCAGTTACGCCGACAGGGCCTATGGCTACACCTTC	CASSYADRAYGYTF
few	TRBV4-3	TRBJ2-7	-	TGCGCCAGCAGCCAAGCTCTGATTTACGAGCAGTACTTC	CASSQALIYEQYF
-	TRBV19	TRBJ2-2	-	TGTGCCAGTAGTCCGAAAGGCAGGAACACCGGGGAGCTGTTTTTT	CASSPKGRNTGELFF
few	TRBV4-2	TRBJ2-3	TRBD1	TGTGCCAGCAGCCAAGTGGGGACAGGGATGAATACAGATACGCAGTATTTT	CASSQVGTGMNTDTQYF
few	TRBV4-1	TRBJ2-2	TRBD1	TGCGCCAGCAGCCCACAGGGGTCGAACACCGGGGAGCTGTTTTTT	CASSPQGSNTGELFF
few	TRBV6-8	TRBJ2-1	-	TGTGCCAGCAGTTACCCCGCAAAGAGAGGGACCAATGAGCAGTTCTTC	CASSYPAKRGTNEQFF
many	TRBV7-2	TRBJ2-3	TRBD2	TGTGCCAGCAGCATGACCGGGACTAGCGGTAGCACAGATACGCAGTATTTT	CASSMTGTSGSTDTQYF
-	TRBV4-1	TRBJ2-3	-	TGCGCCAGCAGCCAGGGGGTCACAGATACGCAGTATTTT	CASSQGVTDTQYF
-	TRBV7-8	TRBJ1-5	TRBD1	TGTGCCAGCAGCAGGGGACAGGGGCAAGGTCAGCCCCAGCATTTT	CASSRGQGQGQPQHF
many	TRBV7-2	TRBJ1-1	-	TGTGCCAGCAGCTTAGCAGGGGCGCTTACTGAAGCTTTCTTT	CASSLAGALTEAFF
few	TRBV2	TRBJ2-7	TRBD2	TGTGCCAGCAGTGAACAACTAGCGGGAGTCTCCGAGCAGTACTTC	CASSEQLAGVSEQYF
many	TRBV4-2	TRBJ1-1	-	TGTGCCAGCAGCCAAGAAGAGGGGAGGGGGGTACTCTTT	CASSQEEGRGVLF
few	TRBV14	TRBJ2-1	TRBD1	TGTGCCAGCAGCCCGGACAGGGGGGTATACAATGAGCAGTTCTTC	CASSPDRGVYNEQFF
many	TRBV7-7	TRBJ2-1	TRBD2	TGTGCTAGCAGCCATCGACTAGCGGACCCTAAGCACTCCTACAATGAGCAGTTCTTC	CASSHRLADPKHSYNEQFF
-	TRBV6-5	TRBJ1-5	-	TGTGCCAGCAGCAAGACAGTTAGCAATCAGCCCCAGCATTTT	CASSKTVSNQPQHF
-	TRBV6-2/TRBV6-3	TRBJ2-5	-	TGTGCCAGCAGTTACCGTGGGGACCAAGAGACCCAGTACTTC	CASSYRGDQETQYF
many	TRBV19	TRBJ2-3	TRBD2	TGTGCCAGTAGTATAGAAGTCCTCGCGGGAGCAACAGATACGCAGTATTTT	CASSIEVLAGATDTQYF
few	TRBV7-2	TRBJ2-1	TRBD1	TGTGCCAGCAGCTTAGCGCAGGGACAGGAGCAGTTCTTC	CASSLAQGQEQFF
few	TRBV4-3	TRBJ2-3	-	TGCGCCAGCAGCCAAGATAGACTCGGGACAGATACGCAGTATTTT	CASSQDRLGTDTQYF
many	TRBV11-2	TRBJ2-5	TRBD2	TGTGCCAGCAGCCCCCCCCGGACTAGCGGGAGCTCGAGGGAGCGAGAGACCCAGTACTTC	CASSPPRTSGSSRERETQYF
few	TRBV28	TRBJ2-2	TRBD1	TGTGCCAGCAGTACCTCAGTACAGGGGGCGCTTCCCGGGGAGCTGTTTTTT	CASSTSVQGALPGELFF
few	TRBV7-8	TRBJ1-1	-	TGTGCCAGCAGCTTAGGGCAGAGGCACACTGAAGCTTTCTTT	CASSLGQRHTEAFF
few	TRBV27	TRBJ1-4	-	TGTGCCAGCAGTTTATACAACCCGCGGGAGGCAACTAATGAAAAACTGTTTTTT	CASSLYNPREATNEKLFF
-	TRBV20-1	TRBJ1-1	-	TGCAGTGCTAGAGTGTTCAGGGCCACTGAAGCTTTCTTT	CSARVFRATEAFF
many	TRBV6-5	TRBJ2-3	-	TGTGCCACCTTAGAGTGGAGCACAGATACGCAGTATTTT	CATLEWSTDTQYF
few	TRBV7-3	TRBJ2-1	TRBD2	TGTGCCAGCAGCTTAGGCGGGAGTTTCAATGAGCAGTTCTTC	CASSLGGSFNEQFF
many	TRBV11-1	TRBJ2-7	TRBD1	TGTGCCAGCAGCTTGACAGGGGTCAACGAGCAGTACTTC	CASSLTGVNEQYF
-	TRBV6-8	TRBJ2-1	-	TGTGCCAGCAGCCCTGGGCAGTCTGTGGATGAGCAGTTCTTC	CASSPGQSVDEQFF
-	TRBV24-1	TRBJ2-7	TRBD1	TGTGCCACCACCTTCGGGACAGGGTTCAACGAGCAGTACTTC	CATTFGTGFNEQYF
many	TRBV28	TRBJ2-1	-	TGTGCCAGCAGTTTGTCAGCAGGGGTCCGCGAGCAGTTCTTC	CASSLSAGVREQFF
many	TRBV5-8	TRBJ2-5	TRBD2	TGTGCCAGCAGCCCCGGGACTACCGAAGAGACCCAGTACTTC	CASSPGTTEETQYF
few	TRBV28	TRBJ2-3	TRBD2	TGTGCCAGCAGTGAAGCGGGAGTCGCCACAGATACGCAGTATTTT	CASSEAGVATDTQYF
few	TRBV6-2/TRBV6-3	TRBJ2-7	-	TGTGCCAGCATGGTGCGGGGCGAGCAGTACTTC	CASMVRGEQYF
-	TRBV29-1	TRBJ2-7	TRBD1	TGCAGCGTTGAAGGGACAGGGAAGGTCCACGAGCAGTACTTC	CSVEGTGKVHEQYF
once	TRBV12-3/TRBV12-4	TRBJ2-5	TRBD1	TGTGCCAGCAGTTCGCTCGACAGGGCCGATCAGACCCAGTACTTC	CASSSLDRADQTQYF
-	TRBV20-1	TRBJ2-5	TRBD1	TGCAGTGCGTCGGGACAGGGGTTCCAAGAGACCCAGTACTTC	CSASGQGFQETQYF
-	TRBV4-1	TRBJ1-3	-	TGCGCCAGCAGCCCAGGCATGGGAAACACCATATATTTT	CASSPGMGNTIYF
many	TRBV7-9	TRBJ2-5	-	TGTGCCAGCAGCTTAGAACTGGCAAACCAAGAGACCCAGTACTTC	CASSLELANQETQYF
-	TRBV10-3	TRBJ1-1	TRBD1	TGTGCCATCATTGACAGGGAAGAAGCTTTCTTT	CAIIDREEAFF
-	TRBV12-3/TRBV12-4	TRBJ2-6	TRBD2	TGTGCCAGCAGAGGACTAGCGGACCCAAACTCTGGGGCCAACGTCCTGACTTTC	CASRGLADPNSGANVLTF